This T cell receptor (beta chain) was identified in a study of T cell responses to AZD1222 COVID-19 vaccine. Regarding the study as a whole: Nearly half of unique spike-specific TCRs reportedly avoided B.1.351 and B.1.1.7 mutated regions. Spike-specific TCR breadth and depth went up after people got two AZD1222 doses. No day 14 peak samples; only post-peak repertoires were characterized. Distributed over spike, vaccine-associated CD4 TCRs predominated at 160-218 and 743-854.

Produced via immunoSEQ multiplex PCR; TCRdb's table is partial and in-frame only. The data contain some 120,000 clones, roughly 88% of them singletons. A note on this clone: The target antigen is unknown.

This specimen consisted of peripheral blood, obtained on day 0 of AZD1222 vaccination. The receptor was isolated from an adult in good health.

Here the CDR3 DNA reads TGTGCCAGCAGCCCCGGTAGCCAAGAGACCCAGTACTTC. It encodes CASSPGSQETQYF. The V and J genes are TRBV9 and TRBJ2-5, with D unresolved. Deletions cut 4 bases from V and 1 base from J, with 8 bases between. CDR1 is SGDLS and CDR2 is YYNGEE in the germline V gene. The CDR3 contains 13 residues.